Shown below are 5 T cell receptor beta chains from a single sample sequenced in a study of T cell repertoires in cytomegalovirus infection. TCRdb ran MiXCR on the reads and lists one entry per CDR3 protein. This sample carries approximately 180,000 distinct CDR3 sequences, roughly 17% of them seen once, and the ten largest clones take approximately 25%. The sequenced sample was CD8+ T cells from PBMCs. These receptors were obtained from a human donor in good health (CMV status not recorded). Some clones in this sample may be carry-over from other donors' samples.

This clonotype showed up just a few times. The chain couples TRBV20-1 to TRBJ2-7; D gene uncertain. Germline CDR1 is DFQATT and CDR2 is SNEGSKA (reference sequence). CDR3 length equals 13 residues. The V end was cut by 2 bases, the J end by 2 bases, with 10 bases between. CDR3 in amino acids: CSARSGQTYEQYF. CDR3 DNA: TGCAGTGCTAGAAGTGGGCAGACCTACGAGCAGTACTTC.

The genes are TRBV11-2 and TRBJ2-5; D perhaps matches TRBD1 (5 bases). V lost 1 base to trimming and J lost 7 bases, with 13 bases between them. The CDR3 extends over 14 amino acids. Germline lookup yields CDR1 SGHAT and CDR2 FQNNGV. For the CDR3, the DNA is TGTGCCAGCAGCTTAGGAAACCTTAGGGGGACCCAGTACTTC. It specifies CASSLGNLRGTQYF. Filled out from reference TRBV11-2 and TRBJ2-5, the complete variable domain reads EAGVAQSPRYKIIEKRQSVAFWCNPISGHATLYWYQQILGQGPKLLIQFQNNGVVDDSQLPKDRFSAERLKGVDSTLKIQPAKLEDSAVYLCASSLGNLRGTQYFGPGTRLLVL.

As for this clonotype: A single base separates this from a much larger clone, so it may be a read error. The chain employs TRBV7-2 and TRBJ2-5; 8 nucleotides match TRBD2. CDR3 length equals 15 residues. The junction had 7 bases not matched to a gene; V was cut back by 2 bases and J by 5 bases. Germline V CDR1 and CDR2: SGHTA, FQGNSA. The chain's CDR3 is CASSLRGLEDETQYF. In DNA, the CDR3 is TGTGCCAGCAGCTTACGGGGACTAGAGGATGAGACCCAGTACTTC.

The CDR3 bases are TGTGCCAGCAGTTCGAGTCCAGGGAGCCCCTATGGCTACACCTTC. Translating gives CASSSSPGSPYGYTF. The chain links TRBV6-6 to TRBJ1-2; D may be TRBD1 (5 bases). The CDR3 covers 15 residues. The V gene lost 4 bases and the J gene lost 4 bases, with 16 bases spanning the gap. Germline lookup yields CDR1 MNHNY and CDR2 SVGAGI (reference sequence).

The chain has TRBV29-1 and TRBJ2-1; D remains ambiguous. Trimming removed 0 bases from V and 1 base from J, with 13 bases in between. From germline, CDR1 is SQVTM and CDR2 ANQGSEA. The CDR3 has 16 amino acids. The CDR3 is CSVEDPTRKSYNEQFF. The CDR3 DNA is TGCAGCGTTGAAGATCCCACCAGAAAGTCCTACAATGAGCAGTTCTTC.